This entry features one TCR beta chain sequence. This clonotype was seen repeatedly, ten times or more. Its antigen is currently not known. Per-base qualities were not stored, and no clone one base away is much larger. This specimen belongs to a study of neurological immune-mediated disorders (dated by TCRdb to the late 2010s). About the investigation overall: Among the approximately 35 multiple sclerosis patients, relapsing-remitting MS was present in some 31 and secondary progressive MS was present in 3. The roughly 110 TCR-beta libraries included longitudinal samples, technical triplicates and paired sorted CD4+ and CD8+ T-cell subsets alongside PBMC samples. The cohort was made up of approximately 65 subjects, consisting of some 14 HAM/TSP patients, about 34 multiple sclerosis patients and around 20 healthy controls. Peripheral blood TCR-beta repertoires from HTLV-I-associated myelopathy (HAM/TSP) patients, multiple sclerosis patients and healthy controls were compared by UMI-based sequencing. The research as a whole found: Across subjects, expanded clones never shared an identical CDR3 amino acid sequence, which suggests that the TCR-beta repertoires in every group were private. TCR clonal expansion was highest in HAM/TSP patients and lowest in MS patients, with MS patients falling below even healthy controls. In phylogenetic analysis, the repertoires of 18 of 34 MS patients grouped into a cluster of related CDR3 sequences, which suggests a possible signature at the repertoire level. The MS cluster was not associated with any clinical or MRI features, and the authors stated that larger cohorts are needed.

For unsorted PBMC libraries, 2 million PBMCs were used after storage in RNAlater at -80 degrees C until RNA extraction. Multiple sclerosis patients were enrolled in a US clinical protocol under which disease progression was evaluated by magnetic resonance imaging. Peripheral blood was subjected to Ficoll-Hypaque density gradient centrifugation to isolate PBMCs, which were then cryopreserved in liquid nitrogen. Counted from cysteine to phenylalanine, this CDR3 has 15 amino acids. Here the CDR3 DNA is all that survives: 45 bases in frame from base 1. Deletion took 4 bases off V and 2 bases off J, with a span of 14 bases between the germline ends. CDR1 and CDR2 were assigned from the germline V gene as SGHRS and YFSETQ. cDNA was synthesized by template-switch 5'RACE using a primer with a 10-nucleotide random unique molecular identifier that tagged each TCR transcript. Over 170 million TCR-beta sequences, covering 15-18 subjects, were produced in each sequencing run. Total RNA was extracted with the RNeasy kit. The KAPA Real-time Library Amplification kit was used to amplify TCR-beta VDJ regions with primers for the TCR constant region and the 5'RACE anchor. Sample indexes and Illumina adaptors were added in a first PCR, after which library yield was increased in a second PCR. The roughly 650 bp TCR product was size-selected on a 2% E-gel SizeSelection system after Ampure bead purification. Before pooling, library quality was assessed on a Bioanalyzer, concentration was determined with Qubit, and library quantification was performed with the Kapa Library Quantification kit. An Illumina HiSeq 2500 sequenced the libraries paired-end 2 x 150 bp. To increase sequence diversity, roughly 23-30% phiX was spiked into each library pool. For the original study's pipeline: Quality-filtered reads were processed with the UMI-based MiGEC pipeline, which removed over 75% of raw TCR sequences during error correction. IMGT germline references were used for alignment of VDJ genes, and clonotypes were defined by a unique CDR3 amino acid sequence together with V-J genes. Clonal expansion, Shannon diversity and CDR3 relatedness were evaluated with VDJtools (CalcPairwiseDistances, ClusterSamples), while phylogenetic trees were built in CLCbio workbench. Using coefficient-of-variation modelling across technical triplicates, the study counted a clone as expanded if it had at least 8 unique UMIs. TCRdb trimmed the raw reads at Q25, called clones with MiXCR and kept productive beta chains. Duplicate CDR3 protein sequences are folded into a single record with the most common DNA and genes. TCRdb, rather than the study authors, made the V and J calls. The sample data list roughly 70,000 distinct CDR3 sequences, and 4.5% to 5.5% of these were observed just once. About 2.2% of the sample is in the top ten clones.

The specimen sequenced was PBMCs. The sequence was collected from an older woman with multiple sclerosis. Here the chain combines TRBV5-1 and TRBJ2-3; the D segment could be TRBD2, given 5 matching bases. The nucleotide sequence reads as follows: TGCGCCAGCAGCAGAATCGGGATTGCCACAGATACGCAGTATTTT. It is translated as CASSRIGIATDTQYF.